This TCR beta chain was recovered during a study of cytomegalovirus exposure and HLA in healthy donors. Overall study findings and caveats: V segments that were indistinguishable, TRBV6-2 and TRBV6-3 among them, were omitted from analysis. A later analysis reportedly found fewer N-insertions in an Asian-associated ancestry cluster than the roughly 670-donor mean.

Use of 60 Vbeta and 13 Jbeta primers characterized the PCR. Here immunoSEQ multiplex PCR was the method, and the copy in TCRdb shows in-frame clones only, minus some. The top ten hold 1.5% to 2% of the sample, which has 150,000 to 200,000 clones, 75% to 90% seen once. Germline CDR1 SGHNT, CDR2 YYREEE (reference sequence). The length of the CDR3 is 15 residues. Trimming cost V 0 bases and J 7 bases, with 11 bases left between them. As regards this clone: Its antigen is as yet unknown.

This chain connects TRBV5-4 to TRBJ1-6; no definite D call. The sequence derives from a human donor in good health. Sequencing used PBMCs. The CDR3 sequence is CASSLGTVVNSPLHF. DNA of the CDR3: TGTGCCAGCAGCTTGGGAACAGTAGTAAATTCACCCCTCCACTTT.